Detailed here is one T cell receptor (beta chain). The target of this receptor is not known. No much larger clone is present one base from it, and per-base qualities are unavailable. PBMCs were isolated by Ficoll-Paque density gradient centrifugation. This sample stems from a study of T-cell memory formation after mild COVID-19 (dated by TCRdb to the early 2020s). For the study in its entirety: Most TCR sequence clusters were specific to one of the two donors. T-cell clones expanding and contracting after mild COVID-19 in a couple of donors were tracked by longitudinal TCRalpha and TCRbeta repertoire sequencing. The cohort comprised two young, previously healthy adult volunteers, one female and one male.

Instrument used: Illumina NovaSeq 6000. cDNA libraries for TCRalpha and TCRbeta were prepared by 5'RACE using constant-segment primers, with sample barcodes and unique molecular identifiers added. Trizol reagent was used to extract RNA from every sample. Library amplification was performed in two PCR steps, and a second sample barcode and Illumina TruSeq adapters were introduced in the second step. Sequencing of libraries was performed on an Illumina NovaSeq with 2 x 150 bp paired-end reads. As for how the authors treated the data: Reads were demultiplexed and collapsed into UMI-guided consensus sequences with migec v1.2.7. Using mixcr v2.1.11, the UMI consensuses were aligned to TRA and TRB V and J templates and assembled into clonotypes. A clonotype was counted as expanded or contracted only if both edgeR and NoisET called the change significant, with noise models trained on biological replicates. For edgeR calls, a false discovery rate-adjusted p below 0.01 and a log2 fold-change threshold of 1 were applied. PCA with hierarchical clustering of max-normalized trajectories of the 1000 most abundant clonotypes was used as exploratory dynamics analysis. The CD4 or CD8 phenotype of responding clones was assigned using the separately sequenced CD4+ and CD8+ repertoires. TCRdb handled the public reads itself, with Q25 trimming in fastp and clone calling in MiXCR, and kept productive beta chains. A single entry per CDR3 protein holds the most common genes and DNA from its merged rows. The V and J calls and clone size come from TCRdb's table, not from the authors' own analysis. The sample includes 500,000 to 600,000 distinct CDR3 sequences, with more than 15% observed a single time. The ten largest make up more than 10% of the sample.

Findings and caveats that apply to the study as a whole: Only two mild cases were covered in the study, and larger cohorts including severe cases with pre-infection samples were considered necessary. Contracting CD4+ clones were found mainly in CM and EM memory subsets, while CD8+ clones were enriched in EMRA. SARS-CoV-2 specificity was not confirmed for the second-wave clones peaking on day 37. Clones contracting from day 15 to 85 had balanced CD4/CD8 phenotypes, while a second wave expanding from day 15 to 37 was biased towards CD4+. Some responding clones were detected in pre-infection memory, which suggested that pre-existing cross-reactive memory T cells had joined the SARS-CoV-2 response.

CDR1 and CDR2 are drawn from the germline V gene: SGHRS, YFSETQ. The CDR3, from cysteine to phenylalanine, totals 14 residues. This entry keeps only the CDR3 DNA: 42 bases, framed from base 1. At the junction V is shortened by 1 base and J by 0 bases, with 7 bases in between. The sequenced sample was PBMCs or a T cell subset sorted from them (not recorded which). The chain links TRBV5-1 with TRBJ1-1; the D gene is perhaps TRBD1, from 6 matching bases. The origin of this receptor is an adult woman who had mild COVID-19 (a few samples of this study predate the infection). The sample titles of this study are shuffled in the database, so cell type and time point are left out; the donor was told from shared clones. The CDR3 corresponds to CASSLWTVNTEAFF. The DNA sequence is given as TGCGCCAGCAGCTTGTGGACAGTGAACACTGAAGCTTTCTTT.